Below are 30 T cell receptor beta chains sequenced from a single sample in a study of immune characterization of retroperitoneal liposarcoma. MiXCR was run by TCRdb on the PCR reads, yielding one entry per CDR3 protein. The table includes around 20,000 distinct CDR3 sequences, about 35% detected once. What was sequenced was blood. Receptor source: a male donor with retroperitoneal liposarcoma.

This clonotype was observed a few times. This chain uses TRBV12-3 or TRBV12-4 with TRBJ2-5; D is possibly TRBD1 or TRBD2 (5 bases each). TRBJ2-7 explains the end of the DNA better; the J call may be wrong. CDR3 length: 14 residues. The CDR3 reads CASSHPARGGEQYF. The CDR3 DNA follows: TGTGCCAGCAGTCACCCAGCCCGGGGCGGCGAGCAGTACTTC.

CDR3 residues: CASSQDGQGGMRAGELFF. Written as DNA, the CDR3 is TGCGCCAGCAGCCAAGATGGGCAGGGGGGAATGCGGGCCGGGGAGCTGTTTTTT. V gene TRBV4-1 combines with J gene TRBJ2-2, with D tentatively TRBD1 (7 bases). V was shortened by 0 bases and J by 6 bases, with 20 bases between the two germline ends. The CDR3 is 18 amino acids. Germline V gene sequence: CDR1 MGHRA, CDR2 YSYEKL.

This rearrangement joins TRBV6-1 to TRBJ2-3, with TRBD1 identical over 8 bases. Trimming took 6 bases from V and 6 from J; bases not matched to a gene: 11. There are 15 residues in the CDR3. In germline, CDR1 is MNHNS, CDR2 SASEGT. DNA of the CDR3: TGTGCCAGCAGACCAGAGGGGACAGGAGGCGATACGCAGTATTTT. As protein: CASRPEGTGGDTQYF.

The chain has TRBV27 and TRBJ2-3, with TRBD2 identical over 8 bases. CDR1 is MNHEY and CDR2 is SMNVEV in the germline V gene (reference sequence). CDR3 length: 16 residues. The V and J ends lost 1 base and 2 bases, in that order; junction bases with no gene match: 5. The CDR3 reads CASSLFGGRYTDTQYF. CDR3 nucleotides: TGTGCCAGCAGTTTATTCGGCGGGAGGTACACAGATACGCAGTATTTT.

The chain combines TRBV6-6 with TRBJ2-3; 7 nucleotides align to TRBD1. This CDR3 comprises 13 residues. V shed 11 bases, J shed 9 bases, and the junction held 14 bases outside the gene matches. CDR1 and CDR2 from the germline V gene are MNHNY and SVGAGI (reference sequence). CDR3 in amino acids: CALSGSEQGTQYF. Written as DNA, the CDR3 is TGTGCCCTCAGTGGAAGTGAACAGGGGACGCAGTATTTT.

Points on this clonotype: At one end, the junction sequence differs from germline, possibly due to a read error. The chain joins TRBV6-1 to TRBJ2-1; TRBD2 is a possible D gene (5 bases). This CDR3 has 15 residues. Germline loops: CDR1 MNHNS, CDR2 SASEGT. The CDR3 is CVSSEEVASYNEQFF. In nucleotides, the CDR3 is TGTGTCAGCAGTGAAGAGGTAGCGTCCTACAATGAGCAGTTCTTC.

Within the sample, this clonotype is medium-sized. This chain connects TRBV6-1 to TRBJ2-3; tentatively, D is TRBD2 (5 bases). Germline CDR1 is MNHNS and CDR2 is SASEGT. The CDR3 is 16 residues long. Trimming left V 3 bases short and J 2 bases short, with 15 bases between. As DNA, the CDR3 is TGTGCCAGCAGTGATATAAGGCGGGTGAACACAGATACGCAGTATTTT. Protein product: CASSDIRRVNTDTQYF.

The chain is built from TRBV11-2 and TRBJ1-1, with D uncertain. The CDR3 is 14 amino acids. V dropped 1 base and J dropped 1 base, with 7 bases sitting between them. Looked up from germline, CDR1 is SGHAT and CDR2 is FQNNGV. The CDR3 protein is CASSLALWNTEAFF. In nucleotides, the CDR3 is TGTGCCAGCAGCTTAGCCTTGTGGAACACTGAAGCTTTCTTT.

Concerning this clonotype: This could be a read error, since a much larger clone is one nucleotide away. V is TRBV10-2 and J is TRBJ2-7, with unresolved D. The assigned J gene may be wrong: the sequence end matches TRBJ2-5 better. Looked up from germline, CDR1 is WSHSY and CDR2 is SAAADI. The CDR3 sequence is 11 residues long. The CDR3 sequence is CASREKETQYF. CDR3 DNA sequence: TGCGCCAGCAGGGAAAAAGAGACCCAGTACTTC.

This clonotype was recorded only once. This chain joins TRBV12-3 or TRBV12-4 and TRBJ2-5; 10 bases fit TRBD2. The J call may be in error: the DNA end matches TRBJ2-1 better. This CDR3 has 17 amino acids. The CDR3 region is CASSLWGASGRKETQFF. DNA for the CDR3: TGTGCCAGCAGTTTGTGGGGGGCTAGCGGGAGAAAAGAGACCCAGTTCTTC.

There are a few counts of this clonotype. The J gene is TRBJ1-2, the V gene TRBV27; D is possibly TRBD1 (5 bases). Trimming shortened V by 8 bases and J by 1 base, and 17 bases separated the two germline ends. The CDR3 is 15 amino acids. Germline V lookup: CDR1 MNHEY, CDR2 SMNVEV (reference sequence). CDR3 bases: TGTGCCAGCGGGACTGCTACCTGGATTAACTATGGCTACACCTTC. As protein: CASGTATWINYGYTF.

The J gene is TRBJ2-3, the V gene TRBV6-1, with D possibly matching TRBD2 (5 bases). The CDR3 consists of 15 residues. Germline assignment: CDR1 MNHNS and CDR2 SASEGT. Trimming shortened V by 6 bases and J by 2 bases, and 15 bases separated the two germline ends. DNA for the CDR3: TGTGCCAGCAGATCTGTGGGGAGTTACACAGATACGCAGTATTTT. Translating it yields CASRSVGSYTDTQYF.

The chain couples TRBV24-1 to TRBJ2-1; 8 nucleotides line up with TRBD1. Trimming removed 3 bases from V and 13 bases from J; junction bases left unmatched: 10. Germline assignment: CDR1 KGHDR and CDR2 SFDVKD. The CDR3 sequence is 14 residues long. DNA for the CDR3: TGTGCCACCAGTGATCAGGACAGGGCGGAGACCCAGTTCTTC. Amino acid sequence: CATSDQDRAETQFF.

With respect to this clonotype: A much larger clone lies a single base off, so this may be a read error. The conserved closing phenylalanine or tryptophan is absent in this CDR3, likely reflecting a read error. CDR3 DNA: TGTGCCAGCAAATCACTAGCGGGAGGGCCGGGTGAGCAGTTCTTA. Translating it yields CASKSLAGGPGEQFL. The chain employs TRBV6-1 and TRBJ2-1; 13 bases map to TRBD2. This CDR3 is built from 15 residues. The V segment lost 7 bases and the J segment 9 bases; nucleotides outside the gene matches: 9. Germline CDR1 and CDR2: MNHNS and SASEGT.

Comments on this clonotype: Its ends do not fully match the called genes, so a read error is possible. This rearrangement joins TRBV5-3 to TRBJ2-3; 10 nucleotides align to TRBD2. TRBV5-3 is noted as an ORF with a role that remains uncertain. The length of the CDR3 is 16 residues. The CDR3 bases are TGTGCCAGCAGCTCCGGACTAGCGGCGATGGGAGATACGCAGTATTTT. Translation gives CASSSGLAAMGDTQYF.

The chain couples TRBV12-3 or TRBV12-4 to TRBJ2-1; D possibly matches TRBD1 or TRBD2 (5 bases each). V lost 3 bases, J lost 2 bases, and 14 bases lay in between. This CDR3 region has 16 residues. CDR3 region: CASSFMGTGPYNEQFF. In DNA, the CDR3 is TGTGCCAGCAGTTTTATGGGGACGGGACCCTACAATGAGCAGTTCTTC.

The chain combines TRBV10-2 with TRBJ2-3, with 14 bases identical to TRBD2. The CDR3 has 16 amino acids. Germline V gene data show CDR1 as WSHSY and CDR2 as SAAADI. V shed 8 bases, J shed 11 bases, and the junction held 15 bases outside the gene matches. The CDR3 sequence is CASAPGLAGVTYEQYF. DNA of the CDR3: TGCGCCAGCGCCCCGGGACTAGCGGGAGTCACCTACGAGCAGTATTTT.

This clonotype is medium-sized (0.01 to 0.1%) in the sample. The chain couples TRBV12-3 or TRBV12-4 to TRBJ2-5; perhaps TRBD1 as D (6 bases). There are 14 residues in the CDR3. V was clipped by 6 bases and J by 9 bases, with 20 bases between them. CDR3 loop: CASSQGMAAGAQYF. CDR3 nucleotide sequence: TGTGCCAGCAGCCAGGGGATGGCTGCTGGGGCCCAGTACTTC.

A single count supports this clonotype. This CDR3 fails to terminate in the conserved phenylalanine or tryptophan, so it likely reflects a read error. Because the CDR3's place on the DNA is in doubt, the DNA is left out and the CDR3 is given as listed by TCRdb. CDR3 residues: CASSLFAGETQYS. This chain links TRBV12-3 or TRBV12-4 with TRBJ2-3. The CDR3 has 13 residues if both end residues are counted.

This clonotype was recorded at least ten times. This chain links TRBV24-1 with TRBJ2-1; 13 bases are a match to TRBD2. The J call is uncertain, as TRBJ2-7 better fits the DNA end. CDR1 is KGHDR and CDR2 is SFDVKD in the germline V gene. This CDR3 is 12 amino acids long. This CDR3 reads CATGLAGYEQYF. The CDR3, as DNA: TGTGCCACGGGACTAGCGGGATATGAGCAGTACTTC.

This clonotype was counted at least ten times. The V call is TRBV6-1, the J call TRBJ2-2, with D uncertain. This CDR3 is built from 13 residues. Germline V gives CDR1 MNHNS, CDR2 SASEGT. Trimming pared 0 bases from V and 8 bases from J, leaving 7 bases between. The chain's CDR3 is CASSEARVGELFF. In DNA, the CDR3 is TGTGCCAGCAGTGAAGCTCGGGTAGGGGAGCTGTTTTTT.

This clonotype turned up a few times. The chain couples TRBV12-3 or TRBV12-4 to TRBJ2-1; possible D gene TRBD1, 5 bases. V lost 3 bases to trimming and J lost 7 bases, with 13 bases between them. The length of the CDR3 is 14 residues. Here the CDR3 reads CASSFRQLGNEQFF. The CDR3 DNA reads TGTGCCAGCAGTTTTAGACAGCTAGGGAATGAGCAGTTCTTC.

This clonotype was counted only a few times. The CDR3 DNA reads as TGTGCCAGCAGTTTAGGCGGGGACAGGGGGCTTCATGAGCAGTTCTTC. The encoded protein is CASSLGGDRGLHEQFF. The chain joins TRBV12-3 or TRBV12-4 to TRBJ2-1; TRBD1 aligns across 12 bases. This CDR3 has 16 residues. V shed 1 base and J 8 bases; nucleotides not matched to a gene: 6.

Concerning this clonotype: Possible read error: a much larger clone is one base away. This rearrangement joins TRBV27 to TRBJ2-1; no reliable D call. The J call could be wrong; TRBJ2-5 is a better fit for the DNA end. The CDR3 is made up of 14 amino acids. CDR1 and CDR2 from the germline V gene are MNHEY and SMNVEV (reference sequence). The CDR3 reads CASSGISSLETQYF. The CDR3 DNA sequence: TGTGCCAGCAGCGGAATTTCCTCCCTGGAGACCCAGTACTTC.

This chain connects TRBV4-1 to TRBJ2-3; TRBD1 is a possible D gene (6 bases). This CDR3 has 14 amino acids. The germline V gene has CDR1 MGHRA and CDR2 YSYEKL. The ends were cut back, 1 base at V and 7 bases at J, with 12 bases in the middle. DNA for the CDR3: TGCGCCAGCAGCCAAGCCCCTGACAGGAATACGCAGTATTTT. Amino acids: CASSQAPDRNTQYF.

This clonotype occurred a few times. The CDR3, as DNA: TGTGCCAGCACCGACCACCCCCGCGGGACCCAGTTCTTC. Translating it yields CASTDHPRGTQFF. The rearrangement uses TRBV6-1 and TRBJ2-1; perhaps TRBD2 as D (6 bases). The CDR3 contains 13 residues. Germline V gene lookup returns CDR1 MNHNS and CDR2 SASEGT. The V end was cut by 7 bases, the J end by 13 bases, with 20 bases between.

The rearrangement links TRBV7-2 to TRBJ2-5, with D perhaps being TRBD1 or TRBD2 (5 bases each). The J call may not be correct, given that the DNA end is closer to TRBJ2-7. The CDR3 covers 12 residues. Germline-derived CDR1 and CDR2 are SGHTA and FQGNSA. The CDR3 DNA sequence: TGTGCCAGCAGCTGGGGGAGCTACGAGCAGTACTTC. It is translated as CASSWGSYEQYF.

This clonotype was counted once. This chain connects TRBV27 to TRBJ2-5, with D unclear. The germline V gene has CDR1 MNHEY and CDR2 SMNVEV (reference sequence). The germline V and J ends were trimmed by 6 bases and 11 bases, with 19 bases remaining between them. The CDR3 loop spans 13 amino acids. The CDR3 reads CASSSLSGNEQYF. The CDR3 nucleotides read TGTGCCAGCAGCTCCCTCTCGGGCAATGAGCAGTACTTC.

The chain links TRBV6-1 to TRBJ1-2, with D uncertain. The CDR3 contains 14 residues. Germline CDR1 reads MNHNS; CDR2 reads SASEGT. V shed 7 bases and J shed 0 bases, with 12 bases lying between them. The CDR3 protein is CASNIAATNYGYTF. Here the CDR3 DNA reads TGTGCCAGCAATATCGCGGCAACTAACTATGGCTACACCTTC.

The chain is built from TRBV7-2 and TRBJ1-5, with D maybe TRBD1 (5 bases). This CDR3 has 17 amino acids. CDR1 is SGHTA, CDR2 FQGNSA, per germline. Trimming took off 5 bases at V and 5 bases at J, with 22 bases between the two ends. The CDR3 is CASSPALTRGRDQPQHF. CDR3 nucleotide sequence: TGTGCCAGCAGCCCAGCCCTAACACGGGGGAGGGATCAGCCCCAGCATTTT.